Listed here is a single T cell receptor beta chain. As yet, its antigen is unknown. The rectum was sampled with one to two pinch biopsies at colonoscopy. The source of the sample is a study of pediatric ulcerative colitis. V lost 4 bases and J lost 1, with 8 bases in between. The CDR3 sequence is 13 residues long. Germline CDR1 is MNHEY and CDR2 is SMNVEV (reference sequence). Study outcomes and limitations: Rectal repertoires separated controls, mild-moderate and acute severe colitis.

The table came from immunoSEQ multiplex PCR; TCRdb's copy has only in-frame clones and leaves some out. Among around 13,000 clones, over 60% were seen once, and the ten largest hold roughly 4.5%. The sequence derives from a boy aged 5-17 years who was a control in a study of pediatric ulcerative colitis. The sequenced sample was gut tissue. The genes are TRBV27 and TRBJ2-7; tentative D call: TRBD2 (5 bases). CDR3 DNA sequence: TGTGCCAGCAGTTCGGGGAAATCCTACGAGCAGTACGTC. It translates to CASSSGKSYEQYV.